Following are 21 T cell receptor beta chains from one sample sequenced in a study of T cell changes during pregnancy in multiple sclerosis. The repertoire was sequenced with immunoSEQ multiplex PCR; TCRdb's copy has only in-frame clones and lacks some. Seen here are around 33,000 clones, around 90% observed once, and the top ten hold roughly 3.5%. The sequencing here drew on CD8+ T cells from peripheral blood mononuclear cells, taken in the third trimester of pregnancy. The receptors here all came from a female donor with multiple sclerosis, enrolled in a pregnancy study.

This sequence joins TRBV7-2 and TRBJ1-5; possible D gene TRBD1, 5 bases. Germline V CDR1 and CDR2: SGHTA, FQGNSA. This CDR3 contains 13 residues. V was cut by 2 bases and J by 6 bases, with 8 bases left in between. The CDR3 region is CASSLRGGQPQHF. The CDR3 bases are TGTGCCAGCAGCTTAAGGGGAGGTCAGCCCCAGCATTTT.

CDR3 DNA sequence: TGTGCCAGCAGCGTAGCGGGGACCTACGAGCAGTACTTC. Translated: CASSVAGTYEQYF. V is TRBV9 and J is TRBJ2-7; D possibly corresponds to TRBD2 (5 bases). This CDR3 has 13 amino acids. Germline V lookup: CDR1 SGDLS, CDR2 YYNGEE. The germline V and J ends were trimmed by 0 bases and 2 bases, with 6 bases remaining between them. Variable domain in full (rest from reference TRBV9 and TRBJ2-7): DSGVTQTPKHLITATGQRVTLRCSPRSGDLSVYWYQQSLDQGLQFLIQYYNGEERAKGNILERFSAQQFPDLHSELNLSSLELGDSALYFCASSVAGTYEQYFGPGTRLTVT.

The CDR3 DNA sequence: TGTGCCAGCAGAAGACTAGTAACCCACAATGAGCAGTTCTTC. It encodes CASRRLVTHNEQFF. The genes are TRBV5-6 and TRBJ2-1, with a possible D match to TRBD2 (6 bases). CDR1 is SGHDT and CDR2 is YYEEEE in the germline V gene. The CDR3 totals 14 residues. Trimming removed 5 bases from V and 5 bases from J, with 14 bases in between.

The chain has TRBV28 and TRBJ1-4; D is undetermined. The CDR3 has 15 residues. CDR1 and CDR2 (germline): MDHEN, SYDVKM. The germline V and J ends were trimmed by 4 bases and 3 bases, with 12 bases remaining between them. DNA of the CDR3: TGTGCCAGCAGTTCCGCCGGGTCCCCTAATGAAAAACTGTTTTTT. Its translation is CASSSAGSPNEKLFF.

The rearrangement uses TRBV5-6 and TRBJ1-1; possibly TRBD1 for D (6 bases). Trimming stripped 3 bases from V and 10 bases from J, with 25 bases between. Germline V gene sequence: CDR1 SGHDT, CDR2 YYEEEE. The CDR3 sequence is 16 residues long. The CDR3 reads CASSSYPTGALFGAFF. The CDR3 DNA is TGTGCCAGCAGCTCATACCCGACAGGCGCCCTTTTTGGAGCTTTCTTT.

The chain combines TRBV11-2 with TRBJ2-5, with TRBD2 identical over 11 bases. The CDR3 is made up of 15 amino acids. Unmatched junction bases numbered 3, after V lost 1 base and J lost 5 bases. Germline CDR1 SGHAT, CDR2 FQNNGV. The CDR3 sequence: CASSLGASGGETQYF. CDR3 bases: TGTGCCAGCAGCTTAGGGGCTAGCGGGGGGGAGACCCAGTACTTC.

The chain uses TRBV27 and TRBJ2-1; possibly TRBD2 for D (5 bases). Germline CDR1 and CDR2: MNHEY and SMNVEV (reference sequence). The CDR3 has 16 amino acids. The V gene lost 6 bases and the J gene lost 2 bases, with 17 bases spanning the gap. The DNA of the CDR3 is TGTGCCAGCAGCCTAACACAGCGGTTACCCTACAATGAGCAGTTCTTC. Amino acids: CASSLTQRLPYNEQFF.

The rearrangement uses TRBV4-1 and TRBJ2-3; 8 nucleotides agree with TRBD1. CDR1 is MGHRA and CDR2 is YSYEKL in the germline V gene. Unmatched junction bases numbered 9, after V lost 4 bases and J lost 0 bases. The CDR3 loop spans 17 amino acids. CDR3: CASSPSSRQGSTDTQYF. CDR3 sequence (DNA): TGCGCCAGCAGCCCCTCGTCTCGACAGGGGAGCACAGATACGCAGTATTTT.

This clone was found once. CDR3: CASSFGEGFSQETQYF. The CDR3 region has the DNA TGTGCCAGCAGCTTCGGGGAGGGATTTTCTCAAGAGACCCAGTACTTC. This chain links TRBV9 with TRBJ2-5; 7 bases agree with TRBD2. V was clipped by 4 bases and J by 2 bases; unmatched bases: 11. The CDR3 sequence is 16 residues long. Germline CDR1 reads SGDLS; CDR2 reads YYNGEE.

The genes are TRBV2 and TRBJ1-4; possibly TRBD1 for D (5 bases). V dropped 10 bases and J dropped 3 bases, with 15 bases sitting between them. The CDR3 loop spans 14 amino acids. The V gene's germline CDR1 is SNHLY and CDR2 FYNNEI. The CDR3 spells CATKSRQSNEKLFF. The CDR3 DNA reads as TGTGCCACCAAATCCCGACAGTCTAATGAAAAACTGTTTTTT.

This clone has more than one count but fewer than ten. V and J are TRBV6-5 and TRBJ1-1; D unclear. The CDR3 is made up of 13 amino acids. Trimming took off 0 bases at V and 4 bases at J, with 6 bases between the two ends. Germline V lookup: CDR1 MNHEY, CDR2 SVGAGI. In nucleotides, the CDR3 is TGTGCCAGCAGTTACTCGGGCCCCACTGAAGCTTTCTTT. Translation gives CASSYSGPTEAFF.

The chain has TRBV5-1 and TRBJ2-2; maybe TRBD1 (5 bases). CDR1 is SGHRS, CDR2 YFSETQ, per germline. V was pared by 6 bases and J by 6 bases, with 9 bases between. The CDR3 is 12 residues long. CDR3 region: CASKRGPGELFF. The DNA for the CDR3 is TGCGCCAGCAAAAGGGGCCCCGGGGAGCTGTTTTTT.

This chain links TRBV27 with TRBJ1-1, with 8 bases matching TRBD1. Losses at the gene ends were 6 bases for V and 1 base for J; bases not matched to a gene: 4. Germline V gives CDR1 MNHEY, CDR2 SMNVEV (reference sequence). This CDR3 comprises 14 residues. The CDR3 DNA reads TGTGCCAGCAGACCGACAGGGGAGAACACTGAAGCTTTCTTT. This encodes CASRPTGENTEAFF.

The chain couples TRBV7-8 to TRBJ2-7; D perhaps matches TRBD1 (6 bases). V lost 4 bases and J lost 5, with 9 bases in between. The CDR3 loop spans 12 amino acids. Germline CDR1 SGHVS, CDR2 FQNEAQ. CDR3 bases: TGTGCCAGCAGCTCAGGGGCAGACGAGCAGTACTTC. Its protein product is CASSSGADEQYF.

As concerns this clone: Germline is not matched at one junction end, which may reflect a read error. This chain joins TRBV2 and TRBJ1-3; D remains unclear. The CDR3 is 16 residues long. Germline V gene data show CDR1 as SNHLY and CDR2 as FYNNEI. DNA of the CDR3: TGTGCCAGCAGTGCCGTAGGATCCTGGGCTGGAAACACCACATATTTT. It codes for CASSAVGSWAGNTTYF.

The chain couples TRBV4-1 to TRBJ2-7, with D perhaps matching TRBD2 (6 bases). Germline V lookup: CDR1 MGHRA, CDR2 YSYEKL. There are 15 residues in the CDR3. The V end lost 0 bases, the J end lost 0 bases, and 9 bases lay between the germline ends. The CDR3 region has the DNA TGCGCCAGCAGCCAAGAGCGGGGCGGCTCCTACGAGCAGTACTTC. Encoded protein: CASSQERGGSYEQYF.

This chain joins TRBV19 and TRBJ1-1; D might be TRBD1 (5 bases). Germline lookup yields CDR1 LNHDA and CDR2 SQIVND (reference sequence). Trimming removed 1 base at V and 4 bases at J, with 10 bases between. The CDR3 consists of 14 residues. CDR3 residues: CASSIAAGGTEAFF. DNA of the CDR3: TGTGCCAGTAGTATAGCAGCCGGGGGCACTGAAGCTTTCTTT.

V is TRBV5-6 and J is TRBJ1-1; D not resolved. The CDR3 totals 14 residues. Germline lookup yields CDR1 SGHDT and CDR2 YYEEEE. Trimming left V 4 bases short and J 1 base short, with 11 bases between. As DNA, the CDR3 is TGTGCCAGCAGCCTACAACAGACGAACACTGAAGCTTTCTTT. This sequence encodes CASSLQQTNTEAFF.

The chain uses TRBV7-8 and TRBJ1-2, with D perhaps TRBD1 (5 bases). V was trimmed by 1 base and J by 5 bases, leaving 11 bases between them. The CDR3 consists of 14 residues. Germline V gene sequence: CDR1 SGHVS, CDR2 FQNEAQ. This CDR3 is CASSLEGPVYGYTF. In nucleotides, the CDR3 is TGTGCCAGCAGCTTAGAGGGGCCAGTTTATGGCTACACCTTC.

The V call is TRBV11-2, the J call TRBJ2-7; D is unresolved. This CDR3 has 15 amino acids. V was shortened by 0 bases and J by 1 base, with 10 bases between the two germline ends. CDR1 and CDR2 (germline): SGHAT, FQNNGV. The CDR3 region is CASSLEYDASYEQYF. As DNA, the CDR3 is TGTGCCAGCAGCTTAGAATATGATGCGTCCTACGAGCAGTACTTC.

This clone was seen once. J is TRBJ2-5 and V is TRBV21-1; the D call in the table, TRBD2, was not verified against the DNA. TRBV21-1 is termed a pseudogene. The CDR3 runs 17 residues. CDR3 protein: CASSKGGGGVGQETQYF. In DNA, the CDR3 is TGTGCCAGCAGCAAAGGAGGCGGGGGGGTGGGCCAAGAGACCCAGTACTTC.